The clone carrying this T cell receptor (beta chain) was seen ten or more times. Its antigen remains unknown. This record comes from a study of read filtering for tumor transcriptome and immune sequencing. Study context: Mean patient age was 65.9 years, range about 40 to 85; 16 to 20 male, over twelve female. 8 patients were R-ISS I, 16 were R-ISS II, 6 or 7 were R-ISS III. Per sample, TCR-region reads ranged about 3.5 to 11 million by IR-seq, 85 to 1273 by RNA-seq. Study results and caveats: IR-seq captured clonotypes deeper and more reliably than RNA-seq.

V was shortened by 2 bases and J by 2 bases, with 0 bases between the two germline ends. The germline V gene encodes CDR1 SEHNR and CDR2 FQNEAQ (reference sequence). This CDR3 comprises 11 residues. The library was built from about 400 ng RNA with molecular barcoded adaptors for alpha/delta and beta/gamma chains. MiXCR, applied by TCRdb to the reads, yields one record per CDR3 protein. This table holds about 54,000 distinct CDR3 sequences, around an eighth found once. Specimen: a population of CD138-negative cells sorted from bone marrow. This sequence was found in a donor at least 40 years old with multiple myeloma. This rearrangement joins TRBV7-9 to TRBJ1-2; D remains ambiguous. CDR3 protein: CASSLNYGYTF. The CDR3 nucleotides are TGTGCCAGCAGCTTAAACTATGGCTACACCTTC.